Listed below are T cell receptor beta chains from one sample, sequenced in a study of blood T cell repertoires in COVID-19. Measured with immunoSEQ multiplex PCR; TCRdb has only the in-frame clones, and not every one. The sample yields under 300,000 clones, about 88% seen once. Sequenced: peripheral blood. All receptors come from a woman in her thirties or forties who had recovered from COVID-19. Both conserved end residues are part of each CDR3. Each record gives: clone size, D gene, J gene, V gene, CDR3 DNA, CDR3 protein. A D gene is named only where the DNA matches it firmly. Clone size is shown for a subset of rows, as once, few, many or a class of expanded clone.

>.|.|TRBJ2-7|TRBV6-5
TGTGCCAGCAGTTCCCCTGCCAGGCACGAGCAGTACTTC
CASSSPARHEQYF
>.|.|TRBJ2-7|TRBV6-5
TGTGCCAGCAGCCCAATTTTGAGCTCCTACGAGCAGTACTTC
CASSPILSSYEQYF
>.|.|TRBJ2-1|TRBV6-5
TGTGCCAGCAGCATTGACAGGAGCTCCTACAATGAGCAGTTCTTC
CASSIDRSSYNEQFF
>once|.|TRBJ1-5|TRBV19
TGTGCCAGTAGTAGCACAGGTAGCAATCAGCCCCAGCATTTT
CASSSTGSNQPQHF
>.|.|TRBJ2-7|TRBV5-1
TGCGCCAGCAGCTCCCTCGAGGGGGGGGGTTACTACGAGCAGTACTTC
CASSSLEGGGYYEQYF
>.|.|TRBJ2-5|TRBV11-2
TGTGCCAGCAGCCCAGCCAGGGTTGGGGAGACCCAGTACTTC
CASSPARVGETQYF
>.|TRBD2|TRBJ2-2|TRBV7-2
TGTGCCAGCAGCTTCTTACCTAGCGGGGTCTCCGGGGAGCTGTTTTTT
CASSFLPSGVSGELFF
>.|TRBD2|TRBJ2-7|TRBV5-1
TGCGCCAGCAGAAGCGGGATCAGCTCCTACGAGCAGTACTTC
CASRSGISSYEQYF
>.|.|TRBJ1-3|TRBV4-2
TGTGCCAGCAGCCAAGCGTCCCAAGGGGATGGAAACACCATATATTTT
CASSQASQGDGNTIYF
>.|.|TRBJ2-1|TRBV27
TGTGCCAGCAGTGCCTCAAGAGGGTCTTACCAACATGAGCAGTTCTTC
CASSASRGSYQHEQFF
>.|TRBD1|TRBJ2-5|TRBV11-3
TGTGCCAGCAGCTCGAAGACAGGGCAGTACCAAGAGACCCAGTACTTC
CASSSKTGQYQETQYF
>.|.|TRBJ2-2|TRBV18
TGTGCCAGCTCACCATCAGGACTTTCCTCCGGGGAGCTGTTTTTT
CASSPSGLSSGELFF
>.|TRBD2|TRBJ2-7|TRBV2
TGTGCCAGCAGAATAGGGGCGGCTAGCGGGATATACGAGCAGTACTTC
CASRIGAASGIYEQYF
>.|.|TRBJ2-1|TRBV30
TGTGCCTGGGGAGACAGAATATCGTACAATGAGCAGTTCTTC
CAWGDRISYNEQFF
>.|.|TRBJ2-1|TRBV19
TGTGCCAGTAGTAACCGGGACTCATCTTACAATGAGCAGTTCTTC
CASSNRDSSYNEQFF
>.|.|TRBJ2-3|TRBV5-1
TGCGCCAGCAGCTTGGGTAGCTTTAAGGCAGATACGCAGTATTTT
CASSLGSFKADTQYF
>.|.|TRBJ2-7|TRBV4-1
TGCGCCAGCAGCCAAGCGGGCCAGGGGACCTACGAGCAGTACTTC
CASSQAGQGTYEQYF
>.|TRBD1|TRBJ1-2|TRBV24-1
TGTGCCACCAGTGATCCAGGACAGGGGAGCTATGGCTACACCTTC
CATSDPGQGSYGYTF
>.|.|TRBJ1-3|TRBV7-9
TGTGCCAGCAGTCACTCGGACATCGGGCGAAACACCATATATTTT
CASSHSDIGRNTIYF
>.|.|TRBJ1-4|TRBV19
TGTGCCAGTAGTAGAGACAGTGGAGGGGATGAAAAACTGTTTTTT
CASSRDSGGDEKLFF
>.|TRBD2|TRBJ2-1|TRBV19
TGTGCCAGTAGGGAGACTAGCGGGAGGGCCCGGGGAGACGAGCAGTTCTTC
CASRETSGRARGDEQFF
>.|TRBD1|TRBJ1-4|TRBV28
TGTGCCAGCAGTCCGCGGACAGGGGGTTTGGCTAATGAAAAACTGTTTTTT
CASSPRTGGLANEKLFF
>.|.|TRBJ2-2|TRBV27
TGTGCCAGCAGTTTATTTCTCACCGGGGAGCTGTTTTTT
CASSLFLTGELFF
>.|.|TRBJ2-7|TRBV28
TGTGCCAGCAGTTCAGGGCCCGTTTACGAGCAGTACTTC
CASSSGPVYEQYF
>.|TRBD1|TRBJ2-7|TRBV7-2
TGTGCCAGCAGCAGCACCGGGACAGCCCCGGGGGAGCAGTACTTC
CASSSTGTAPGEQYF
>.|.|TRBJ1-4|TRBV27
TGTGCCAGCAGTCCCCCGTTCAAACTGTTTTTT
CASSPPFKLFF
>.|.|TRBJ2-1|TRBV10-1
TGCGCCAGCAGTACCATAGCGGACACACTGGGGAATGAGCAGTTCTTC
CASSTIADTLGNEQFF
>.|.|TRBJ1-1|TRBV30
TGTGCCTGGAGCGCAGGGATCCTCGAAGCTTTCTTT
CAWSAGILEAFF
>.|.|TRBJ2-3|TRBV24-1
TGTGCCACCAGTGACCCAGTGGCCAGGGCAGGCACAGATACGCAGTATTTT
CATSDPVARAGTDTQYF